This T cell receptor beta chain stems from a study of cytomegalovirus exposure and HLA in healthy donors (dated by TCRdb to about 2017). Notes on the research overall: An earlier analysis of 587 of the donors reported approximately 270 Gb of sequence data and 100 million to 140 million unique TCR beta sequences from about 180 million T cells. Roughly 320 gigabases of sequencing data and around 85 million unique TCR sequences made up an early release that covered several hundred HLA-typed donors. Of the approximately 400 genotyped donors, around 81% fell in the genetic ancestry cluster associated with self-reported Caucasian donors. The study was designed to test whether signatures of past pathogen exposure could be identified by cataloging public T cell receptors. The study used immunosequencing to profile the T cell repertoires of 600 to 850 subjects and linked those repertoires to cytomegalovirus serostatus. Besides the first cohort of under 700 subjects, a separate validation cohort made up of 120 different subjects was used. To predict cytomegalovirus infection status, the study brought together high-throughput TCR immunosequencing, statistical association of individual TCRs with disease status, and machine learning. In a later analysis, previously published TCR beta repertoires from several hundred donors were re-analyzed and high-resolution HLA genotyping was added so that TCR occurrence patterns could be studied. The later analysis used no new phenotypic data to find candidate immune exposures, relying instead on TCR beta sequences and their occurrence across donors. In an earlier analysis of 587 of the donors, high-throughput TCR beta sequencing was used to judge whether each TCR beta V gene segment behaved as functional or pseudogenic. Donor age, sex, ethnicity and CMV serostatus were collected together with the repertoire data. In a later genetic analysis, genome-wide SNP genotypes for about 55% of the roughly 700 donors were used, and that subset was treated as a discovery cohort. All discovery cohort repertoires had been generated using a single sequencing platform. Class I and class II HLA loci were covered by the typing at four-digit resolution. The number of typed donors differed by locus: roughly 629-630 for A, B, C, DRB1 and DQB1; approximately 530 for DQA1; over 600 for DPA1; and 400 to 480 for DPB1. Roughly 5 DR-DQ haplotypes were handled as single units for association and clustering, since linkage in the cohort was strong. On average, around 230,000 unique TCR beta nucleotide sequences were sequenced per donor among about 400 genotyped donors of the cohort, with roughly a sixth of those sequences being non-productive.

The cohort consisted of 600 or so healthy bone marrow donors. At the time of sampling, every cohort member was nominally healthy, though immune exposures that went unrecorded were likely present. The donor tested CMV seropositive and was one of the 289 seropositive cohort members. A peripheral blood sample was provided by each donor, and peripheral blood mononuclear cells were used for TCR beta sequencing. Genomic DNA was extracted from the blood cell samples with the Qiagen DNeasy Blood Extraction Kit. Libraries were prepared through the immunoSEQ multiplex PCR assay. The multiplex PCR relied on a mix of 60 forward primers for TCR Vbeta segments and 13 reverse primers for TCR Jbeta segments. The CDR3 region of rearranged TCR beta genes was amplified from genomic DNA by a multiplex PCR assay. On the Illumina HiSeq System, the amplified TCR beta libraries were sequenced as 87-base-pair reads. The original methods were these. A later analysis counted 65 million to 90 million unique TCR beta chains across the 650 to 700 repertoires, and some 11 million of these chains were shared by at least two donors. Raw reads were error-corrected and collapsed into unique sequences by a nearest-neighbor algorithm in which closely related sequences were merged to remove PCR and sequencing errors. V, D and J gene segments were assigned by aligning CDR3 sequences to IMGT reference sequences. For a sequence to be retained, at least a six-nucleotide match to both a V gene segment and a J gene segment was required. A rearrangement counted as productive if the CDR3 had no stop codons and remained in frame with V and J, and every other rearrangement counted as non-productive. Following IMGT convention, CDR3 was defined as the stretch from the second conserved V-encoded cysteine up to the conserved J-encoded phenylalanine. The earlier analysis of about 530 of the donors excluded any sequence lacking an unambiguous match to a single V gene segment. In an earlier analysis of a few hundred of the donors, V segments were called functional above 56.7% productive rearrangements and were called segregating when the between-donor standard deviation exceeded 5%. To diagnose cytomegalovirus status from the catalog of TCR beta chain sequences, a statistical classification framework was built. In a later analysis, TCR nucleotide sequences were compared against IMGT/GENE-DB human TR gene sequences so that V and J genes could be assigned. A later analysis assigned CDR3 sequences and most-parsimonious VDJ recombination scenarios with the TCRdist pipeline. A later analysis defined each TCR beta chain by its CDR3 amino acid sequence plus V-gene family, and excluded reads lacking a unique V-gene family. To address suspected cross-contamination and a sequencing artifact, a later analysis removed approximately 590 highly shared, low-generation-probability nucleotide sequences. In a later analysis, a clonal expansion index was calculated for each public chain from normalized within-repertoire ranks of inferred template counts. Generation probabilities in a later analysis came from a VDJ recombination model fitted to out-of-frame rearrangements, and those results were checked against IGoR. In a later analysis, TCR-TCR, TCR-HLA and TCR-CMV co-occurrence was scored with hypergeometric tests, and a repertoire-size bias correction was applied to TCR pairs. A later analysis estimated false discovery rates by permuting HLA or CMV assignments 20 times. In a later analysis, co-occurring TCRs were grouped with DBSCAN, and TCRdist sequence similarity was added when clustering was performed within HLA-allele-positive subsets. Repertoires with fewer than 30,000 or more than 120,000 public chains were left out of co-occurrence clustering, as were five repertoires with anomalous nucleotide sharing. This is the immuneACCESS table as TCRdb keeps it, with only in-frame sequences that have V and J called. A part of the clones is gone; compared with another copy, unresolved V genes explain less than half, and the rest is unexplained. V, J and clone size reflect that table, while D and trimming were determined from the DNA. Recorded for this sample are about 180,000 clones; 70% to 85% of them occurred a single time. The ten largest account for 3.7% of the sample.

The CDR3 contains 13 residues, cysteine and phenylalanine counted. The retained sequence is limited to the CDR3, 39 bases, with the frame set at the first base. CDR1 and CDR2 are read off the germline V gene as MNHEY and SVGAGI. Clipping removes 8 bases from V and 7 bases from J, with 6 as the unmatched junction base count. Points on this clone: What antigen it recognizes has not been identified. No base-level quality is on record; no much larger clone is a single base apart.

The research as a whole found: Strong co-occurrence of HLA alleles, especially DR and DQ, made assigning TCR associations to individual alleles difficult. In vitro tests confirmed that a few of the cytomegalovirus-associated TCR beta chains recognize cytomegalovirus antigens. The study listed 150 to 200 TCR beta chains as associated with cytomegalovirus. According to a later analysis, most CMV-associated TCR beta chains appeared to be HLA-restricted, and the HLA associations seemed to be driven largely by CMV exposure. Around 16 rarely observed V segments, including chromosome 9 orphons, were excluded from the earlier analysis of some 590 of the donors because counts were too low. A later analysis found that HLA-associated TCR beta chains were more clonally expanded and had lower generation probabilities than equally common non-associated chains. A further reported finding was that TCR beta sequences accurately predicted the HLA-A and HLA-B alleles for most subjects in the first cohort. HLA typing was unavailable for some donors at each locus, so association tests used only the typed subset. According to a later genetic analysis, donors in an Asian-associated ancestry cluster had fewer N-insertions in productive TCRs than the approximately 670-donor mean. V-gene and J-gene trimming of TCR beta chains was associated with a missense DCLRE1C variant in a later genetic analysis, and the association was replicated in an independent cohort. While some public TCRs were present in many individuals, most TCR sequences turned up only very rarely across donors. Linkage disequilibrium might explain the correlated functional status among segregating V segments, but an unknown experimental factor could not be ruled out. This cohort had only TCR beta chains sequenced, and the lack of alpha or paired-chain data limited which features could be detected. Because the 87-base-pair reads could not distinguish some IMGT-functional V segments, including TRBV6-2 and TRBV6-3, those segments were excluded. The authors suggested that the approach could potentially be generalized to other disease states and immunological phenotypes. A later analysis found that TCR association rates varied across HLA loci, with DRB1 alleles showing the most associated TCRs and HLA-C alleles the fewest. The classifier was reported to diagnose cytomegalovirus status with high specificity and sensitivity in both the original cohort and the validation cohort. A later analysis reported that several top co-occurrence clusters appeared linked to parvovirus B19, influenza, CMV and Epstein-Barr virus. Immune exposure information for the cohort was limited to CMV serostatus. Broadly in line with IMGT annotations, most TCR beta V segments showed up in productive rearrangements about 87% or about 30% of the time in an earlier analysis of 587 of the donors. At a false discovery rate of 0.05, a later analysis linked fewer than 20,000 TCR beta sequences to specific HLA alleles. A cluster of highly shared sequence variants was judged likely to be a technical artifact of the sequencing pipeline. The presence/absence analyses assumed that sequencing depth was roughly uniform across donors, and that assumption may not be true.

The origin of this receptor is a woman aged 55-70 years in good health and CMV-seropositive. Source material: PBMCs. Here the chain combines TRBV6-5 and TRBJ2-4; TRBD2 fits 9 bases in the junction. CDR3 protein: CASSAGGLNIQYF. The sequence in DNA is TGTGCCAGCTCGGCGGGGGGGCTGAACATTCAGTACTTC.